This entry features one TCR beta chain sequence. What this receptor recognizes is not known. Library creation used 5' RACE. For each TCR library, approximately 3.5 ug of total RNA was used. For each sample, cDNA was synthesized in eight separate reactions using SMARTScribe reverse transcriptase. During cDNA synthesis, template switching was used to introduce unique molecular identifiers that contained a 6-nucleotide sample barcode. TCRalpha and TCRbeta cDNA was amplified in two nested PCRs of roughly 16 and 10 cycles, and bead purification was carried out after each PCR. Before amplification, cDNA was treated with uracil DNA-glycosylase and purified using the QIAquick PCR purification kit. The second PCR was the step at which Illumina TruSeq-compatible adapters and sample-specific barcodes were added. TapeStation and Qubit were used to check library quality and concentration, and 4 to 6 ng of each library was pooled. Sequencing of pooled libraries was carried out on an Illumina HiSeq2500 single-index Rapid Run using 2 x 100 bp reads and custom sequencing primers. In the paper's pipeline: MiGEC version 1.2.6 was used for UMI-based consensus assembly to correct PCR and sequencing errors. MiXCR version 2.1.1 was used to carry out V(D)J alignment, clonotype assembly and CDR3 extraction. Gene usage, clonotype sharing and MAIT/NKT TCR abundance were normalised by analysing the top 1000, 10 000 and 20 000 clonotypes per sample. Diversity was computed as the inverse Simpson index with the vegan R package after downsampling to 27 000 UMIs. Paired Mann-Whitney U tests on discordant twin pairs were used, with Benjamini-Hochberg multiple-testing correction. Following reprocessing of the reads by TCRdb, the data hold one row per CDR3 protein sequence and no DNA is available. It is TCRdb's table, rather than the study itself, that gives the V and J calls and clone size. In this sample's table one finds roughly 90,000 distinct CDR3 sequences. Clones ranked in the top ten supply roughly 7.4% of the sample.

From each donor, an approximately 2.5 ml peripheral blood sample was collected into PAXgene tubes and kept at -80 degrees C. Total RNA was isolated from whole blood with the PAXgene blood miRNA kit on an automated QIAcube, without T cell sorting. Peripheral blood from monozygotic twin pairs, either concordant or discordant for inflammatory bowel disease, underwent deep TCRalpha and TCRbeta repertoire profiling that used unique molecular barcoding. Smoking habits were recorded for all twin pairs, and each individual was classified as a current, former or never smoker. This entry belongs to a study of monozygotic twins with inflammatory bowel disease (dated by TCRdb to the late 2010s). Describing the broader study: In total, around 28 monozygotic twin pairs made up the full study: 19 Danish pairs, all IBD-discordant, plus nine German pairs, of which four were IBD-concordant and five were IBD-discordant. Each individual had, on average, about 151 000 unique TCRalpha sequences and 181 000 unique TCRbeta sequences available for analysis. The search for disease-associated traits relied mainly on comparing, within discordant pairs, IBD patients with their genetically identical healthy co-twins.

The investigation overall reported the following: Differing immunosuppressive treatments among patients may have added background noise and inter-individual variability to the repertoires. Repertoire similarity did not differ between concordant and discordant twins, possibly due to limited statistical power. Compared with healthy twins, IBD patients had fewer clonotypes in common with other individuals, a difference most pronounced in patients showing signs of disease activity. Different T cell subtypes could not be distinguished in the analysis. TCRbeta repertoire diversity, by inverse Simpson index, was decreased in IBD patients compared with their healthy co-twins. No single strong signal or clonotype linked to IBD turned up in the results, so the idea that one exists was not supported.

CDR1 and CDR2, per the germline V gene, are SGHNT and YENEEA. From the cysteine up to the phenylalanine, the CDR3 has a length of 15 residues. No DNA has been recorded. Recombination linked TRBV11-3 to TRBJ2-3; TCRdb's assignment of TRBD1 cannot be checked, as there is no DNA. This TCR came from a human donor with ulcerative colitis or Crohn's disease, or a healthy co-twin of an affected twin (not recorded which). Sequenced sample: blood. The CDR3 in this case is CASSSGTGPTDTQYF.